One sample yielded the 26 T cell receptor beta chains listed below, sequenced in a study of identifying expanded T cells in peripheral blood. TCRdb's copy holds only in-frame clones and misses some; the assay was immunoSEQ multiplex PCR. The repertoire holds around 81,000 clones, with roughly 85% as singletons. Sequencing was performed on blood. The source is a person aged 18 to 75 in good health.

CDR3 in DNA: TGTGCCAGCAGCCCGGGGGGCTATGGCTACACCTTC. Translating it yields CASSPGGYGYTF. This sequence joins TRBV13 and TRBJ1-2; D may be TRBD1 (5 bases). CDR3 length: 12 amino acids. The germline V gene encodes CDR1 PRHDT and CDR2 FYEKMQ (reference sequence). Trimming left V 5 bases short and J 4 bases short, with 8 bases between.

The gene calls are TRBV18 and TRBJ1-1; D perhaps matches TRBD1 (6 bases). Germline V CDR1 and CDR2: KGHSH, LQKENI. Trimming left V 1 base short and J 4 bases short, with 10 bases between. The CDR3 runs to 14 residues. The CDR3 region has the DNA TGTGCCAGCTCACCACAGGACAGACCCACTGAAGCTTTCTTT. Its translation: CASSPQDRPTEAFF.

The chain employs TRBV19 and TRBJ2-3; D may be TRBD1 (6 bases). The CDR3 runs 19 residues. Trimming stripped 2 bases from V and 7 bases from J, with 28 bases between. The germline V gene encodes CDR1 LNHDA and CDR2 SQIVND (reference sequence). For the CDR3, the DNA is TGTGCCAGTAGTATACGGGCCGGAGGACAGCCCGACCACAGTCATACGCAGTATTTT. Residues: CASSIRAGGQPDHSHTQYF.

This clone was detected only a few times. This sequence joins TRBV10-1 and TRBJ1-1, with D perhaps matching TRBD1 (6 bases). The CDR3 extends over 14 amino acids. CDR1 WNHNN and CDR2 SYGVQD come from the germline V gene (reference sequence). V was cut by 0 bases and J by 5 bases, with 10 bases left in between. CDR3 in DNA: TGCGCCAGCAGTGAGTCAACGGGGGCGACTGAAGCTTTCTTT. It encodes CASSESTGATEAFF.

This sequence joins TRBV7-2 and TRBJ2-1, with D perhaps TRBD2 (6 bases). Trimming took off 3 bases at V and 9 bases at J, with 18 bases between the two ends. The CDR3 length is 15 residues. The germline V gene encodes CDR1 SGHTA and CDR2 FQGNSA. Here the CDR3 DNA reads TGTGCCAGCAGCTTTTCTCTCGTGATGGGGGGTGAGCAGTTCTTC. It codes for CASSFSLVMGGEQFF.

The V and J genes are TRBV7-2 and TRBJ2-7; D is perhaps TRBD1 or TRBD2 (5 bases each). CDR3 length: 13 amino acids. Germline CDR1 and CDR2: SGHTA and FQGNSA. The V and J ends lost 4 bases and 4 bases respectively, with 11 bases between them. The CDR3 sequence: CASSSGWGYEQYF. The DNA for the CDR3 is TGTGCCAGCAGCTCCGGTTGGGGGTACGAGCAGTACTTC. The variable domain in full, completed from reference TRBV7-2 and TRBJ2-7, reads GAGVSQSPSNKVTEKGKDVELRCDPISGHTALYWYRQSLGQGLEFLIYFQGNSAPDKSGLPSDRFSAERTGGSVSTLTIQRTQQEDSAVYLCASSSGWGYEQYFGPGTRLTVT.

The chain joins TRBV2 to TRBJ1-4, with 11 nucleotides matching TRBD1. The CDR3 is made up of 16 amino acids. After removal of 6 bases from V and 2 bases from J, the junction contained 5 bases not matched to a gene. Germline CDR1 and CDR2: SNHLY and FYNNEI. The CDR3 here is CASSGTGGSTNEKLFF. The CDR3 coding sequence is TGTGCCAGCAGCGGGACAGGGGGTTCGACTAATGAAAAACTGTTTTTT.

In DNA, the CDR3 is TGTGCCAGCAGCTTGGACAGGGCAACATATGGCTACACCTTC. It codes for CASSLDRATYGYTF. The V gene is TRBV7-2, the J gene TRBJ1-2, with TRBD1 matching over 8 bases. Germline CDR1 and CDR2: SGHTA and FQGNSA. The CDR3 consists of 14 residues. Losses at the gene ends were 3 bases for V and 5 bases for J; bases not matched to a gene: 5. Based on the CDR3 plus reference TRBV7-2 and TRBJ1-2, the full variable domain is GAGVSQSPSNKVTEKGKDVELRCDPISGHTALYWYRQSLGQGLEFLIYFQGNSAPDKSGLPSDRFSAERTGGSVSTLTIQRTQQEDSAVYLCASSLDRATYGYTFGSGTRLTVV.

The CDR3 loop reads CSVDYFGRGYTEAFF. The DNA of the CDR3 is TGCAGCGTTGACTACTTCGGACGGGGTTACACTGAAGCTTTCTTT. The chain employs TRBV29-1 and TRBJ1-1; D not certain. The germline V and J ends were trimmed by 3 bases and 3 bases, with 17 bases remaining between them. Germline CDR1 reads SQVTM; CDR2 reads ANQGSEA. The length of the CDR3 is 15 residues.

This chain joins TRBV27 and TRBJ1-1, with D perhaps matching TRBD1 (5 bases). V lost 9 bases and J lost 6, with 20 bases in between. CDR1 and CDR2 (germline): MNHEY, SMNVEV (reference sequence). The CDR3 contains 14 residues. CDR3 DNA sequence: TGTGCCAGATCGACCAGGGTCTTTCGCTCTGAAGCTTTCTTT. This gives the protein CARSTRVFRSEAFF.

The genes are TRBV5-1 and TRBJ1-4, with TRBD1 as a possible D gene (5 bases). Trimming removed 3 bases at V and 5 bases at J, with 14 bases between. CDR3 length equals 15 residues. CDR1 and CDR2 from the germline V gene are SGHRS and YFSETQ. The CDR3 nucleotides are TGCGCCAGCAGCTCTCAGGGAGCGGGGAATGAAAAACTGTTTTTT. This translates into CASSSQGAGNEKLFF.

This clone was found a few times. This sequence joins TRBV7-2 and TRBJ2-7; D gene unclear. Between the trimmed V and J ends, which lost 2 bases and 2 bases, there was a span of 4 bases. There are 12 residues in the CDR3. Germline CDR1 reads SGHTA; CDR2 reads FQGNSA. Here the CDR3 reads CASSLLAYEQYF. The CDR3 nucleotides are TGTGCCAGCAGCTTACTCGCCTACGAGCAGTACTTC.

The rearrangement links TRBV6-5 to TRBJ2-7, with D unresolved. CDR3 length equals 13 residues. Germline loops: CDR1 MNHEY, CDR2 SVGAGI. Trimming took 4 bases from V and 3 from J, leaving 10 bases between them. CDR3 in DNA: TGTGCCAGCAGTTCGTCCCCGAGCTACGAGCAGTACTTC. This gives the protein CASSSSPSYEQYF.

V gene TRBV6-5 combines with J gene TRBJ1-2; 7 positions agree with TRBD1. The trim removed 4 bases at V and 12 bases at J, leaving 8 bases unmatched. The CDR3 has 12 amino acids. Germline V CDR1 and CDR2: MNHEY, SVGAGI. CDR3 in DNA: TGTGCCAGCAGTTCACCCCCCGACAGGGACACCTTC. As protein: CASSSPPDRDTF.

The V gene is TRBV5-1, the J gene TRBJ2-3; 9 positions agree with TRBD1. Germline CDR1 is SGHRS and CDR2 is YFSETQ. This CDR3 comprises 15 residues. V lost 5 bases, J lost 8 bases, and 12 bases stayed unmatched. CDR3 nucleotide sequence: TGCGCCAGCAGGCCGACAGGGGGTCAGTACGGTACGCAGTATTTT. The encoded protein is CASRPTGGQYGTQYF.

A few counts support this clone. The J gene is TRBJ1-6, the V gene TRBV10-3; D is possibly TRBD1 (5 bases). Germline lookup yields CDR1 ENHRY and CDR2 SYGVKD. The CDR3 sequence is 15 residues long. V gave up 6 bases and J gave up 9 bases, with 18 bases separating them. CDR3 protein: CAISRDGRMGSPLHF. The CDR3 nucleotides are TGTGCCATCAGCCGGGACGGCCGTATGGGTTCACCCCTCCACTTT.

J is TRBJ1-1 and V is TRBV30; tentatively, D is TRBD1 (5 bases). Per germline, CDR1 GTSNPN and CDR2 SVGIG (reference sequence). The V gene lost 2 bases and the J gene lost 0 bases, with 7 bases spanning the gap. The CDR3 consists of 13 residues. Here the CDR3 reads CAWSKGLNTEAFF. The DNA for the CDR3 is TGTGCCTGGAGTAAGGGGTTGAACACTGAAGCTTTCTTT.

CDR3 amino acids: CASRRDSFNYGYTF. For the CDR3, the DNA is TGTGCCAGTAGGAGGGACAGCTTTAACTATGGCTACACCTTC. V usage is TRBV19 and J usage is TRBJ1-2; 7 nucleotides align to TRBD1. The CDR3 spans 14 residues. Trimming at V came to 6 bases and at J to 1 base, leaving 5 bases not matched to a gene. CDR1 LNHDA and CDR2 SQIVND come from the germline V gene (reference sequence).

The rearrangement joins TRBV2 to TRBJ2-3; TRBD2 agrees at 8 bases. Trimming took 5 bases from V and 2 from J; bases not matched to a gene: 9. This CDR3 is built from 16 residues. Germline V gives CDR1 SNHLY, CDR2 FYNNEI. Here the CDR3 DNA reads TGTGCCAGCAGTTCTGAGCGGGGGACCAACACAGATACGCAGTATTTT. This gives the protein CASSSERGTNTDTQYF.

V usage is TRBV12-5 and J usage is TRBJ1-6; D possibly corresponds to TRBD1 (6 bases). V lost 4 bases, J lost 5 bases, and 12 bases lay in between. The CDR3 has 15 residues. Germline assignment: CDR1 LGHNT and CDR2 FRNRAP. The CDR3 sequence: CASGSTGLNNSPLHF. In DNA form, the CDR3 reads TGTGCTAGTGGTTCGACAGGACTCAATAATTCACCCCTCCACTTT.

This clone was counted a single time. The chain's CDR3 is CASSGTGAWGYTF. The CDR3 DNA is TGTGCCAGCAGTGGGACAGGGGCTTGGGGCTACACCTTC. This chain connects TRBV6-5 to TRBJ1-2, with 10 bases aligning to TRBD1. J gave up 8 bases and V 5 bases, and 5 bases lay outside the gene matches. There are 13 residues in the CDR3. Germline loops: CDR1 MNHEY, CDR2 SVGAGI.

In nucleotides, the CDR3 is TGTGCCAGCAGCTCCTTTGACAGGGGACCCAACACTGAAGCTTTCTTT. It encodes CASSSFDRGPNTEAFF. The rearrangement links TRBV7-9 to TRBJ1-1; TRBD1 matches 8 bases. The CDR3 is 16 residues long. Germline values: CDR1 SEHNR, CDR2 FQNEAQ (reference sequence). Germline trimming cut 4 bases from V and 2 bases from J; bases unmatched to any gene: 9.

The rearrangement joins TRBV27 to TRBJ2-5; tentative D call: TRBD2 (6 bases). The germline V gene has CDR1 MNHEY and CDR2 SMNVEV (reference sequence). V lost 7 bases to trimming and J lost 4 bases, with 13 bases between them. This CDR3 has 13 amino acids. CDR3 residues: CASKRRGVETQYF. CDR3 nucleotides: TGTGCCAGCAAACGGCGGGGTGTAGAGACCCAGTACTTC.

The chain links TRBV9 to TRBJ1-4; TRBD1 might be the D (5 bases). Germline V lookup: CDR1 SGDLS, CDR2 YYNGEE. Trimming took off 0 bases at V and 3 bases at J, with 18 bases between the two ends. This CDR3 is built from 18 residues. The CDR3 here is CASSVEGLPDSANEKLFF. Written as DNA, the CDR3 is TGTGCCAGCAGCGTAGAGGGGCTCCCCGACAGTGCTAATGAAAAACTGTTTTTT.

V gene TRBV10-3 combines with J gene TRBJ1-1; no clear D gene. This CDR3 is built from 12 residues. Trimming removed 6 bases from V and 6 bases from J, with 11 bases in between. CDR1 is ENHRY and CDR2 is SYGVKD in the germline V gene. CDR3 DNA: TGTGCCATCAGAGAGGGAAGGGCTGAAGCTTTCTTT. The encoded protein is CAIREGRAEAFF.

V is TRBV11-2 and J is TRBJ2-2; D is undetermined. This CDR3 contains 14 residues. V lost 0 bases and J lost 5, with 7 bases in between. Per the germline V gene, CDR1 is SGHAT and CDR2 is FQNNGV. The CDR3 here is CASSLDGQTGELFF. Here the CDR3 DNA reads TGTGCCAGCAGCTTAGATGGCCAGACCGGGGAGCTGTTTTTT. Variable domain in full (rest from reference TRBV11-2 and TRBJ2-2): EAGVAQSPRYKIIEKRQSVAFWCNPISGHATLYWYQQILGQGPKLLIQFQNNGVVDDSQLPKDRFSAERLKGVDSTLKIQPAKLEDSAVYLCASSLDGQTGELFFGEGSRLTVL.